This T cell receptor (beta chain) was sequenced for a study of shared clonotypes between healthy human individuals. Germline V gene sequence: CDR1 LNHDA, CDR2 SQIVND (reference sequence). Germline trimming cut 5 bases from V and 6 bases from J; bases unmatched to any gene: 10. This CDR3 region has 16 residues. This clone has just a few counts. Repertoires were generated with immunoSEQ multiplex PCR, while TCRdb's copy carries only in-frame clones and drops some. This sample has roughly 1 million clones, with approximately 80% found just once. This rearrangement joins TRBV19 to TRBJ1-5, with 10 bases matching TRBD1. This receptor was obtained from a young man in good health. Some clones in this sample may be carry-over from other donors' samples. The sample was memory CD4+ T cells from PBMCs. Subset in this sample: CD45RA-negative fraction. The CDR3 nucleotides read TGTGCCAGTAGTCTACTGACAGGGGGCAACGTTCAGCCCCAGCATTTT. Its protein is CASSLLTGGNVQPQHF.